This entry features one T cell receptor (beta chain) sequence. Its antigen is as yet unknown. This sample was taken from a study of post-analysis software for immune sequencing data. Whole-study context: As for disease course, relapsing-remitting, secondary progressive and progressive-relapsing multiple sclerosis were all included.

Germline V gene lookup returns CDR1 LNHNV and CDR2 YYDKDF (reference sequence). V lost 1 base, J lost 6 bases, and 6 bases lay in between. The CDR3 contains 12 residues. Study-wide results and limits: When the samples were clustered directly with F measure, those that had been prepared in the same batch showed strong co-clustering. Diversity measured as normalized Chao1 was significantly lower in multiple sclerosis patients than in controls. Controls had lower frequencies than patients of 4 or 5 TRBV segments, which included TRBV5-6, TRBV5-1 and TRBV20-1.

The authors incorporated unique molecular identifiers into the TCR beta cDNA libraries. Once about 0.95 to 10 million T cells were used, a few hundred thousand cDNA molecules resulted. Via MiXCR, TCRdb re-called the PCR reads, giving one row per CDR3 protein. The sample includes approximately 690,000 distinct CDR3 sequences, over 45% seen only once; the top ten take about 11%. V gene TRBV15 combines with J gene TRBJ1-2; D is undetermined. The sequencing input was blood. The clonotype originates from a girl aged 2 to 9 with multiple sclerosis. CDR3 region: CATSRAGNGYTF. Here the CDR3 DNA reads TGTGCCACCAGCAGAGCGGGAAATGGCTACACCTTC.